The next 24 T cell receptor beta chains were all read from a single sample in a study of T cell changes during pregnancy in multiple sclerosis (dated by TCRdb to the late 2010s). The library was prepared using the immunoSEQ multiplex PCR assay. As stored in TCRdb, this immuneACCESS dataset retains in-frame rearrangements with V and J assigned. A fraction of the clones does not appear; measured against another copy, unresolved V genes explain less than half of the discrepancy, and the remainder lacks a known reason. The sample records under 85,000 clones, 94% of which are singletons. The ten biggest clones cover 0.5% to 0.65% of the sample. Sequences were derived from peripheral blood, sampled in the third trimester of pregnancy. The receptor set was obtained from a female donor with multiple sclerosis, enrolled in a pregnancy study.

The chain carries TRBV12-5 and TRBJ1-3; D is possibly TRBD1 (6 bases). The CDR3 extends over 15 amino acids. V lost 1 base, J lost 0 bases, and 7 bases lay in between. Germline V gives CDR1 LGHNT, CDR2 FRNRAP. The DNA of the CDR3 is TGTGCTAGTGGTTTGGGACAGGTCTCTGGAAACACCATATATTTT. This translates into CASGLGQVSGNTIYF.

The DNA for the CDR3 is TGTGCCAGCTCATTACAGGGACCCTACGAGCAGTACTTC. Its translation: CASSLQGPYEQYF. V is TRBV18 and J is TRBJ2-7, with D maybe TRBD1 (6 bases). There are 13 residues in the CDR3. Germline V CDR1 and CDR2: KGHSH, LQKENI. Between the trimmed V and J ends, which lost 5 bases and 2 bases, there was a span of 10 bases.

V is TRBV19 and J is TRBJ2-3, with D possibly matching TRBD1 (6 bases). Germline V lookup: CDR1 LNHDA, CDR2 SQIVND (reference sequence). V lost 4 bases to trimming and J lost 2 bases, with 13 bases between them. The CDR3 is made up of 15 amino acids. Here the CDR3 reads CASSRATGHTDTQYF. Here the CDR3 DNA reads TGTGCCAGTAGTAGGGCGACGGGACACACAGATACGCAGTATTTT.

The V gene is TRBV21-1, the J gene TRBJ2-7; TRBD1 is the table's D call, not checked against the DNA. TRBV21-1 is a documented pseudogene. The CDR3 is 13 residues long. As DNA, the CDR3 is TGTGCCAGCAGCATGGGACAATTCTACGAGCAGTACTTC. Translating it yields CASSMGQFYEQYF.

The chain links TRBV5-4 to TRBJ2-5; 7 positions match TRBD1. Germline CDR1 SGHNT, CDR2 YYREEE (reference sequence). Unmatched junction bases numbered 7, after V lost 4 bases and J lost 7 bases. The CDR3 is made up of 13 amino acids. The CDR3, as DNA: TGTGCCAGCAGCCCGGGACAGCTGGGGACCCAGTACTTC. It encodes CASSPGQLGTQYF.

The chain carries TRBV7-3 and TRBJ2-1; the match to TRBD1 covers 9 bases. V trimming: 4 bases; J trimming: 4 bases; junction bases outside the gene matches: 5. The germline V gene has CDR1 SGHTA and CDR2 FQGTGA. This CDR3 has 15 residues. CDR3 DNA: TGTGCCAGCAGCTCTACAGGGGGCCAATACAATGAGCAGTTCTTC. Its protein product is CASSSTGGQYNEQFF.

The gene calls are TRBV18 and TRBJ1-2; weak D call: TRBD1 (6 bases). This CDR3 comprises 15 residues. The V gene lost 4 bases and the J gene lost 7 bases, with 19 bases spanning the gap. The germline V gene has CDR1 KGHSH and CDR2 LQKENI. The CDR3 region is CASSQGQRLYSGYTF. In nucleotides, the CDR3 is TGTGCCAGCTCACAAGGACAGCGCCTCTACTCTGGCTACACCTTC.

Comment on this clone: Other nucleotide sequences from this sample produce the same CDR3. The chain carries TRBV9 and TRBJ1-5; 7 bases fit TRBD1. The CDR3 runs 14 residues. CDR1 is SGDLS and CDR2 is YYNGEE in the germline V gene. V lost 2 bases, J lost 4 bases, and 3 bases stayed unmatched. This CDR3 is CASSVGTANQPQHF. Here the CDR3 DNA reads TGTGCCAGCAGCGTCGGGACAGCGAATCAGCCCCAGCATTTT.

This chain's CDR3 is CASGLSGDTGELFF. The CDR3 DNA sequence: TGTGCCAGCGGACTTAGCGGGGACACCGGGGAGCTGTTTTTT. The V and J genes are TRBV6-5 and TRBJ2-2, with TRBD2 matching over 8 bases. This CDR3 has 14 amino acids. Germline lookup yields CDR1 MNHEY and CDR2 SVGAGI. Trimming removed 8 bases from V and 3 bases from J; junction bases left unmatched: 5.

The genes are TRBV5-4 and TRBJ2-7; 7 bases fit TRBD2. V lost 2 bases, J lost 2 bases, and 4 bases stayed unmatched. The CDR3 sequence is 14 residues long. The V gene's germline CDR1 is SGHNT and CDR2 YYREEE (reference sequence). CDR3 sequence: CASSFGSGAYEQYF. The CDR3 DNA reads TGTGCCAGCAGCTTCGGCAGCGGGGCCTACGAGCAGTACTTC.

This chain uses TRBV18 with TRBJ1-1, with 8 bases matching TRBD1. From germline, CDR1 is KGHSH and CDR2 LQKENI. This CDR3 is built from 16 residues. J gave up 0 bases and V 4 bases, and 7 bases lay outside the gene matches. This CDR3 reads CASSLGQGVMNTEAFF. The DNA for the CDR3 is TGTGCCAGCTCACTAGGACAGGGAGTCATGAACACTGAAGCTTTCTTT. The variable domain in full, completed from reference TRBV18 and TRBJ1-1, reads NAGVMQNPRHLVRRRGQEARLRCSPMKGHSHVYWYRQLPEEGLKFMVYLQKENIIDESGMPKERFSAEFPKEGPSILRIQQVVRGDSAAYFCASSLGQGVMNTEAFFGQGTRLTVV.

The sample holds one count of this clone. V is TRBV5-1 and J is TRBJ1-1; D perhaps matches TRBD1 (5 bases). CDR1 and CDR2 (germline): SGHRS, YFSETQ. Trimming pared 1 base from V and 3 bases from J, leaving 13 bases between. There are 15 residues in the CDR3. The CDR3, as DNA: TGCGCCAGCAGCTTGTCTGGGGGGTTGGACACTGAAGCTTTCTTT. This translates into CASSLSGGLDTEAFF.

The V gene is TRBV7-2, the J gene TRBJ2-7; 7 nucleotides match TRBD2. CDR1 and CDR2 (germline): SGHTA, FQGNSA. The trim removed 0 bases at V and 4 bases at J, leaving 9 bases unmatched. The CDR3 extends over 16 amino acids. Here the CDR3 DNA reads TGTGCCAGCAGCTTAGCGTCAAGCGGGGAACTATACGAGCAGTACTTC. It encodes CASSLASSGELYEQYF.

This rearrangement joins TRBV27 to TRBJ1-1, with 7 bases lining up with TRBD1. The CDR3 is 13 residues long. CDR1 is MNHEY and CDR2 is SMNVEV in the germline V gene (reference sequence). The junction had 6 bases not matched to a gene; V was cut back by 5 bases and J by 6 bases. For the CDR3, the DNA is TGTGCCAGCAGTCCCGGGACAGAGTCTGAAGCTTTCTTT. Residues: CASSPGTESEAFF.

This clone was picked up one time. The rearrangement joins TRBV15 to TRBJ1-1; D is ambiguous. Germline assignment: CDR1 LNHNV and CDR2 YYDKDF (reference sequence). This CDR3 is built from 15 residues. The ends were cut back, 0 bases at V and 1 base at J, with 9 bases in the middle. CDR3 coding DNA: TGTGCCACCAGCAGAGATATAGTCCCGAACACTGAAGCTTTCTTT. Translating it yields CATSRDIVPNTEAFF.

This chain joins TRBV28 and TRBJ2-7; no clear D gene. The CDR3 extends over 11 amino acids. Per germline, CDR1 MDHEN and CDR2 SYDVKM. Trimming took off 3 bases at V and 4 bases at J, with 4 bases between the two ends. The CDR3 sequence is CASSFRYEQYF. CDR3 bases: TGTGCCAGCAGTTTCCGTTACGAGCAGTACTTC.

J is TRBJ1-1 and V is TRBV7-2; a weak D match, TRBD1 (5 bases). The CDR3 covers 15 residues. V was cut by 1 base and J by 0 bases, with 9 bases left in between. Per the germline V gene, CDR1 is SGHTA and CDR2 is FQGNSA. CDR3: CASSLGGRVNTEAFF. CDR3 bases: TGTGCCAGCAGCTTAGGTGGCAGGGTGAACACTGAAGCTTTCTTT.

CDR3 DNA: TGCGCCAGCAGGGGAGGACAGGGGGACTCCTACGAGCAGTACTTC. Translating gives CASRGGQGDSYEQYF. The gene calls are TRBV5-1 and TRBJ2-7, with TRBD1 matching over 10 bases. The CDR3 is 15 amino acids. CDR1 and CDR2 from the germline V gene are SGHRS and YFSETQ. V trimming: 5 bases; J trimming: 0 bases; junction bases outside the gene matches: 5.

In DNA, the CDR3 is TGTGCCAGCGTAGCAGCGGGCAATCAGCCCCAGCATTTT. As protein: CASVAAGNQPQHF. The V and J genes are TRBV6-1 and TRBJ1-5; no clear D gene. Germline loops: CDR1 MNHNS, CDR2 SASEGT. V dropped 8 bases and J dropped 2 bases, with 10 bases sitting between them. The CDR3 runs 13 residues.

The chain uses TRBV9 and TRBJ2-5; a possible D gene is TRBD1 (6 bases). The germline CDR1 and CDR2 sequences are SGDLS and YYNGEE. The CDR3 is made up of 13 amino acids. V was trimmed by 6 bases and J by 0 bases, leaving 9 bases between them. CDR3 residues: CASTNRDQETQYF. DNA of the CDR3: TGTGCCAGCACAAACAGGGACCAAGAGACCCAGTACTTC. The full variable domain, with the rest looked up from reference TRBV9 and TRBJ2-5, is DSGVTQTPKHLITATGQRVTLRCSPRSGDLSVYWYQQSLDQGLQFLIQYYNGEERAKGNILERFSAQQFPDLHSELNLSSLELGDSALYFCASTNRDQETQYFGPGTRLLVL.

The chain links TRBV10-3 to TRBJ2-1; 8 bases agree with TRBD1. The CDR3 is 17 residues long. Germline V gene lookup returns CDR1 ENHRY and CDR2 SYGVKD. Trimming at V came to 8 bases and at J to 5 bases, leaving 17 bases not matched to a gene. The CDR3 is CAIPKDPTGTGDNEQFF. CDR3 bases: TGTGCCATCCCCAAAGACCCCACCGGGACAGGAGACAATGAGCAGTTCTTC.

The rearrangement uses TRBV4-2 and TRBJ2-1; 7 bases are a match to TRBD1. CDR1 and CDR2 (germline): LGHNA, YNFKEQ. V lost 4 bases and J lost 10; bases outside the gene matches: 7. CDR3 length: 13 residues. The CDR3 bases are TGTGCCAGCAGCCCTGGACAGGTCGGAGAGCAGTTCTTC. It encodes CASSPGQVGEQFF.

The chain carries TRBV29-1 and TRBJ1-2, with D maybe TRBD1 (5 bases). Looked up from germline, CDR1 is SQVTM and CDR2 is ANQGSEA. Trimming stripped 3 bases from V and 3 bases from J, with 11 bases between. The CDR3 covers 13 residues. CDR3: CSVERRGDYGYTF. The DNA for the CDR3 is TGCAGCGTTGAGCGGCGGGGGGACTATGGCTACACCTTC.

J is TRBJ2-5 and V is TRBV2; 8 bases fit TRBD2. The CDR3 sequence is 16 residues long. Germline lookup yields CDR1 SNHLY and CDR2 FYNNEI. V shed 6 bases and J 5 bases; nucleotides not matched to a gene: 14. CDR3 sequence reads: CASRATKLSGAETQYF. The CDR3 nucleotides read TGTGCCAGCAGGGCGACTAAACTTAGCGGGGCGGAGACCCAGTACTTC.